This T cell receptor (beta chain) was profiled in a study of PD-L1 blockade in urothelial cancer (dated by TCRdb to the late 2010s). Notes on the research overall: Every patient began therapy in 2014 and was given atezolizumab 1,200 mg intravenously every 3 weeks. Pretreatment tumor samples and matched peripheral blood, collected serially before and after atezolizumab treatment, underwent TCR sequencing. Blood samples gave a median of approximately 150,000 T cells and approximately 85,000 unique TCRs, with a median clonality of approximately 0.078. About nine tenths of the roughly 29 patients were males with bladder-origin urothelial cancer, and about 60% of the roughly 30 reported a prior smoking history. Durable clinical benefit was defined as progression-free survival longer than 6 months, and TCR features were also tested against progression-free and overall survival. Durable clinical benefit was achieved by nine patients and was not achieved by 20 patients. Approximately 30 patients had pretreatment blood TCR-seq, approximately 24 had at least one posttreatment blood collection, and approximately 24 had tumor TCR-seq. In the same patients, whole exome sequencing and RNA sequencing of pretreatment tumors were performed in addition to TCR sequencing. An ECOG performance status of 0 or 1 was recorded for the patients, and 0 to 3 prior chemotherapy regimens had been received by the patients. Somatic, immune and clinical correlates of response to PD-L1 blockade with atezolizumab in urothelial cancer were the focus of an exploratory multi-omic analysis. Blood samples were analyzed at 3 weeks after treatment start (second dose) and at 6 weeks after treatment start. Results and caveats for the whole study, not just this receptor: At 3 weeks after the start of treatment, tumor-associated TCR clones in peripheral blood had expanded more in patients with durable benefit (n of about 20, p = 0.022). Because the sample size was small (n of about 29) and many exploratory analyses were performed, the results are intended to be hypothesis-generating. Improved progression-free and overall survival was associated with having pretreatment peripheral blood TCR clonality below the median.

With regard to this clone: What this receptor recognizes is not known. Base qualities are not recorded, but no much larger clone differs from it by a single base.

Taken with the paper, the label for time point translates to: peripheral blood 6 weeks after treatment start. A total of 25 to 30 patients with locally advanced or metastatic urothelial carcinoma, treated at Memorial Sloan Kettering on a trial protocol, made up the cohort. Peripheral blood mononuclear cells were collected from each patient pretreatment and during treatment, giving between 1 and 8 total time points per patient. The Qiagen DNeasy Blood extraction kit was used to purify genomic DNA from total PBMCs and from tumor samples. PBMCs were collected pretreatment and during treatment, and were isolated and stored as previously described. A distance of 12 bases separates the germline ends of V and J, which lose 6 bases and 7 bases respectively. The germline V gene sets CDR1 to MDHEN and CDR2 to SYDVKM. The CDR3 goes from the cysteine to the phenylalanine over 13 residues. The DNA shown is the 39-base CDR3, in frame from base 1.

Each PCR received spiked-in synthetic TCR analog templates so that absolute template abundance could be estimated from read counts. Using the immunoSEQ assay, TCRbeta CDR3 regions were amplified from genomic DNA with bias-controlled V and J gene primers. Sequencing of rearranged TCRbeta segments was done at approximately 20X coverage. Per the original workflow: Clustering was used to correct sequencing errors, and CDR3s were annotated against IMGT to assign V, D and J genes. Out-of-frame and stop-codon sequences were excluded, and only productive TCRbeta rearrangements were used in downstream analyses. Clonality was computed as one minus Shannon entropy normalized by the log of the number of unique productive sequences. Fisher's exact test with Benjamini-Hochberg correction, at a threshold of adjusted p below 0.01, was used to find clones that differed between time points or between blood and tumor. TCRdb retrieved this table from immuneACCESS and kept in-frame rearrangements only. Not all clones are present; in checked studies, unresolved V genes account for under half, and no reason is known for the remainder. The V and J calls and clone size come from that table; D and trimming were worked out from the DNA. The sample records around 66,000 clones, about 88% of which are singletons. The ten most abundant clones make up roughly 12% of the sample.

The chain couples TRBV28 to TRBJ2-2, with the identity of the D gene unclear. Sequencing used PBMCs, obtained around atezolizumab (anti-PD-L1) treatment. The receptor comes from a man aged 60 to 75 with urothelial cancer. The CDR3 amino acid sequence is: CASRGGVYGELFF. At the DNA level, the sequence is TGTGCCAGCAGAGGCGGCGTTTACGGGGAGCTGTTTTTT.